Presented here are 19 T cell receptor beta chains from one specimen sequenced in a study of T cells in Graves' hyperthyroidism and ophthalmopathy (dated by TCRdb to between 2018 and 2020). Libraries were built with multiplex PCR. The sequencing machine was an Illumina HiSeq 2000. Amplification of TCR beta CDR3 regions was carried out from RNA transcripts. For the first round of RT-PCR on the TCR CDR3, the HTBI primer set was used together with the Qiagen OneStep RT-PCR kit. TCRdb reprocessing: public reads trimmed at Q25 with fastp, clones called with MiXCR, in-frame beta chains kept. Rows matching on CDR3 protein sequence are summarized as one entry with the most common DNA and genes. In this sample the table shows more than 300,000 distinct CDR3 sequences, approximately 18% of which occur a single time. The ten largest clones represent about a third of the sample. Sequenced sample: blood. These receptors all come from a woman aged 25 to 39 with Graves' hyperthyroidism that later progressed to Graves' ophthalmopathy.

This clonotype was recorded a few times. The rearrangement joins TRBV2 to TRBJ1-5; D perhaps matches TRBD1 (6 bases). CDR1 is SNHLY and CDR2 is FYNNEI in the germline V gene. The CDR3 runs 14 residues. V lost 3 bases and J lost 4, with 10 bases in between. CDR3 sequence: CASSDRGVNQPQHF. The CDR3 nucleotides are TGTGCCAGCAGTGACAGGGGCGTGAATCAGCCCCAGCATTTT.

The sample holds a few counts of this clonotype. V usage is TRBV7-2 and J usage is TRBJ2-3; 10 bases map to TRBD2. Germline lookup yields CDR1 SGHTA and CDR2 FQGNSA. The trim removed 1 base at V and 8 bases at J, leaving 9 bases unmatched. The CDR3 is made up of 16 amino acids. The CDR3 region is CASSLGPAGGPSTQYF. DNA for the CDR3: TGTGCCAGCAGCTTAGGTCCAGCGGGAGGGCCGAGTACGCAGTATTTT.

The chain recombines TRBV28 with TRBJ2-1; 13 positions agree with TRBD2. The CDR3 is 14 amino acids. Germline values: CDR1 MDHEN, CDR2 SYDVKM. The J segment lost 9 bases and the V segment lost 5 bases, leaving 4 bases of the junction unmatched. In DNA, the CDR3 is TGTGCCAGCAGTCCGGGACTAGCGGGATTTGAGCAGTTCTTC. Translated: CASSPGLAGFEQFF.

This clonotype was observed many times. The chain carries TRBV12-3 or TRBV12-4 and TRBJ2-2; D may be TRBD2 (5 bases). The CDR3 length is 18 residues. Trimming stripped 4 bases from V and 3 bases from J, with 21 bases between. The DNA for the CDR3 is TGTGCCAGCAGTTCCCATACCGTCGCACTAGGAGACACCGGGGAGCTGTTTTTT. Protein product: CASSSHTVALGDTGELFF.

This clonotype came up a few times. The CDR3: CASSLTRYQPQHF. CDR3 bases: TGTGCCAGCAGCTTAACCCGATATCAGCCCCAGCATTTT. The V gene is TRBV11-2, the J gene TRBJ1-5; D not certain. The germline V gene encodes CDR1 SGHAT and CDR2 FQNNGV. The V gene lost 2 bases and the J gene lost 5 bases, with 7 bases spanning the gap. This CDR3 region has 13 residues.

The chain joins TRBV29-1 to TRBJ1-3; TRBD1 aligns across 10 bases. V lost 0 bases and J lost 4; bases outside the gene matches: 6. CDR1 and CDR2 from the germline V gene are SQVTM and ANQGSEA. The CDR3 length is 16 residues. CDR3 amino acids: CSVEDGTGVDGNTIYF. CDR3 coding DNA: TGCAGCGTTGAAGATGGGACAGGGGTGGACGGAAACACCATATATTTT.

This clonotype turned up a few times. The CDR3 loop is CASSPGSFSYTF. The CDR3 coding sequence is TGTGCCAGTAGCCCGGGGTCCTTCAGCTACACCTTC. V gene TRBV19 combines with J gene TRBJ1-2; D remains unclear. The CDR3 sequence is 12 residues long. Germline loops: CDR1 LNHDA, CDR2 SQIVND (reference sequence). Trimming took off 6 bases at V and 9 bases at J, with 14 bases between the two ends.

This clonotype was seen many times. CDR3 amino acids: CASSLALGNSGANVLTF. The CDR3 bases are TGTGCCAGCAGTTTAGCGCTGGGGAACTCTGGGGCCAACGTCCTGACTTTC. This chain joins TRBV12-3 or TRBV12-4 and TRBJ2-6; D gene uncertain. The CDR3 consists of 17 residues. Trimming took off 0 bases at V and 0 bases at J, with 9 bases between the two ends.

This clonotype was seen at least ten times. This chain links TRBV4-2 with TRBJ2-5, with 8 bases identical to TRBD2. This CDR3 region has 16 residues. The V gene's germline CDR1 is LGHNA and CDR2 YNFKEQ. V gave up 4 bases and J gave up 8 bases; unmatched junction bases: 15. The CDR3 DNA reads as TGTGCCAGCAGCCGGGAGCCAGCGGGAGCCTTGGAAACCCAGTACTTC. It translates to CASSREPAGALETQYF.

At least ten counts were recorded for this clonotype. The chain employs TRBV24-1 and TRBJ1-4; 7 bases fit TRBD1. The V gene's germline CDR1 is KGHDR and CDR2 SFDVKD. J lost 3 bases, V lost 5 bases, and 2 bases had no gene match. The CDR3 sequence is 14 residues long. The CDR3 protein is CATSAGTANEKLFF. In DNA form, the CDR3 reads TGTGCCACCAGTGCCGGGACAGCTAATGAAAAACTGTTTTTT.

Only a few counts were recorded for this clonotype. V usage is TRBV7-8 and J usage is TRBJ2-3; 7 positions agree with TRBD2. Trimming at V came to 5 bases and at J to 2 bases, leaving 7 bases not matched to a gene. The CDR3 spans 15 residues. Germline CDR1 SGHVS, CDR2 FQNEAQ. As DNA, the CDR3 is TGTGCCAGCAGCCCCGGACTAGGGTACACAGATACGCAGTATTTT. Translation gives CASSPGLGYTDTQYF.

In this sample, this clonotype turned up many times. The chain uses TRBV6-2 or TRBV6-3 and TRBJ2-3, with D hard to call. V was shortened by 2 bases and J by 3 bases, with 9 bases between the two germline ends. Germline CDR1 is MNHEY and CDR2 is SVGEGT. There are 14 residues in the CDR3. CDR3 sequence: CASSYPGPTDTQYF. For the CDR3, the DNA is TGTGCCAGCAGTTACCCGGGTCCGACAGATACGCAGTATTTT.

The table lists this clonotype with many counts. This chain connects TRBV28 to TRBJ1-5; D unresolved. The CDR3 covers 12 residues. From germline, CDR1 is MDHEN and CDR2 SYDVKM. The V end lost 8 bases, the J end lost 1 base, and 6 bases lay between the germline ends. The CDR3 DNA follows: TGTGCCAGCGAATTCAGCAATCAGCCCCAGCATTTT. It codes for CASEFSNQPQHF.

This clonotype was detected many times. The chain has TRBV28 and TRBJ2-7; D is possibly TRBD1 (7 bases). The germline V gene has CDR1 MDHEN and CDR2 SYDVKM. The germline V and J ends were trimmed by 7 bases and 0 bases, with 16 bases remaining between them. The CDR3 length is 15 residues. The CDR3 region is CASTLGGQPSYEQYF. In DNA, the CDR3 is TGTGCCAGCACCCTCGGGGGACAGCCCTCCTACGAGCAGTACTTC.

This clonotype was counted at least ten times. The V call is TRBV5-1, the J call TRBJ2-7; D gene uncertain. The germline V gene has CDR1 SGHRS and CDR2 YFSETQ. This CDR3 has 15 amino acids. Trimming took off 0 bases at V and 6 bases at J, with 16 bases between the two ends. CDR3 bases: TGCGCCAGCAGCTTGGCCGTGGGTTCAGTCCGCGAGCAGTACTTC. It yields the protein CASSLAVGSVREQYF.

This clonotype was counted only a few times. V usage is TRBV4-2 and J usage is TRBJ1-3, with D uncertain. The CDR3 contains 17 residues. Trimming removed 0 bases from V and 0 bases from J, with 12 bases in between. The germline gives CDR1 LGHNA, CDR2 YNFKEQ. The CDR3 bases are TGTGCCAGCAGCCAAGAAAGCCCAGAAAGCTCTGGAAACACCATATATTTT. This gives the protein CASSQESPESSGNTIYF.

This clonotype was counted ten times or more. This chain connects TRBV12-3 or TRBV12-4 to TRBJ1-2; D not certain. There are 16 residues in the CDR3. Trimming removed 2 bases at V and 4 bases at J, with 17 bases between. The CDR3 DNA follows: TGTGCCAGCAGTTTAAATATTGGCGGGAAGGGCTATGGCTACACCTTC. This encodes CASSLNIGGKGYGYTF.

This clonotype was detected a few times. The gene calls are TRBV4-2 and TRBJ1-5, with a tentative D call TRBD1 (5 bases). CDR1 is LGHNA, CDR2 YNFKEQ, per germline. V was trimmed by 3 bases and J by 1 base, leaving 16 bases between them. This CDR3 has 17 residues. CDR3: CASSHPGQGGSNQPQHF. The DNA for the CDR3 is TGTGCCAGCAGCCATCCCGGGCAGGGCGGGAGCAATCAGCCCCAGCATTTT.

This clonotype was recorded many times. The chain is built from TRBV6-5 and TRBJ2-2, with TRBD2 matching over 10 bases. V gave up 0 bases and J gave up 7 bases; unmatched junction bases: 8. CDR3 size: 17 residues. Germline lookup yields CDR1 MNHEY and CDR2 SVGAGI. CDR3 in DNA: TGTGCCAGCAGTTACTCGGCTAGCGGGAGATCGGGCGGGGAGCTGTTTTTT. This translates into CASSYSASGRSGGELFF.